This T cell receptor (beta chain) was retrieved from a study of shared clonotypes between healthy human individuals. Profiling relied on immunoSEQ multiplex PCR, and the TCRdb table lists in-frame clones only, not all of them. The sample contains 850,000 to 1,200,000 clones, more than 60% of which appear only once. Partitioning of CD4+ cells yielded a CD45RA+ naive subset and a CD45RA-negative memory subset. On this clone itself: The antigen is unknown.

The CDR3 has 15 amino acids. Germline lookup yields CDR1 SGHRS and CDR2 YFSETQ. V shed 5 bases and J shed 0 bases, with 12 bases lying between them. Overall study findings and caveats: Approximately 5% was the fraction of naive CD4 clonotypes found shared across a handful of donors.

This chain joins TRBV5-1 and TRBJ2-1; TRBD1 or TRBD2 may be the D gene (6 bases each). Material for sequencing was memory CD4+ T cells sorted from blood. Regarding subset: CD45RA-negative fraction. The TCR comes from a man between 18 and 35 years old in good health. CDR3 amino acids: CASREGGSSYNEQFF. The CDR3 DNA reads TGCGCCAGCAGGGAAGGGGGGAGCTCCTACAATGAGCAGTTCTTC.